This entry is about one T cell receptor (beta chain). Antigen: not known. V lost 0 bases to trimming and J lost 1 base, with 12 bases between them. Germline CDR1 reads LGHNA; CDR2 reads YNFKEQ. The CDR3 runs 16 residues. The data belong to a study of a mutant IDH1 vaccine in newly diagnosed glioma. For the study at large: Averaging around 42 years of age, treated patients were approximately 62% male and around 38% female. The therapy given earlier, which was standard therapy, consisted of radiotherapy, temozolomide, or both, and most of the patients received both.

The repertoire was sequenced with immunoSEQ multiplex PCR; TCRdb's copy has only in-frame clones and lacks some. The table includes about 32,000 clones, approximately 80% detected once. Overall study results and limits: Among top peripheral T cell clonotypes, changes seemed unrelated to pseudoprogression.

The time point: baseline, week 1 (first vaccination visit). Treatment defined: pre-vaccination baseline after standard-of-care therapy. Donor tumors were new WHO grade 3 or 4 IDH1-mutant, ATRX-lost astrocytomas. The material sequenced was PBMCs, taken from a glioma patient treated with radiotherapy, temozolomide or both. The chain recombines TRBV4-2 with TRBJ1-1; no clear D gene. The receptor was derived from a young man with glioma. CDR3 DNA sequence: TGTGCCAGCAGCCAAGATCTGGGCAGCCAGAACACTGAAGCTTTCTTT. Its protein product is CASSQDLGSQNTEAFF.